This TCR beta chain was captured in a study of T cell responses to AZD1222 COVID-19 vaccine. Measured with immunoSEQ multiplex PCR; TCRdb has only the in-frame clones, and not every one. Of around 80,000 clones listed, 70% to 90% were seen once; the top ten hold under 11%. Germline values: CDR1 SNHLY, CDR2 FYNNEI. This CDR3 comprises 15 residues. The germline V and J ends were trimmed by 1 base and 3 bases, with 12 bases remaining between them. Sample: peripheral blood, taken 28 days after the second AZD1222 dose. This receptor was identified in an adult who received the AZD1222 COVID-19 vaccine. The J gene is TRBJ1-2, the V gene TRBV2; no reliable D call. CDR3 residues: CASSEGVAVDYGYTF. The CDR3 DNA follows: TGTGCCAGCAGTGAAGGTGTGGCAGTAGACTATGGCTACACCTTC.